The source of this T cell receptor (beta chain) is a study of T cell repertoires in cytomegalovirus infection. Turning to the study itself: As its CMV epitopes, the study selected recently identified HLA-C-restricted and well-studied HLA-B-restricted targets. CMV infection plus the matching HLA type was flagged by public TCR beta signatures. Notes on the study in general: The study found HLA-C-restricted CMV-specific TCR beta clonotypes dominating the ex vivo response. Totalled public TCR beta family frequency picked out people who carried CMV plus the relevant HLA.

The CDR3 covers 16 residues. Germline CDR1 reads SGHVS; CDR2 reads FQNEAQ. Between the trimmed V and J ends, which lost 5 bases and 1 base, there was a span of 15 bases. This clonotype was seen a handful of times. What it binds is not known. TCRdb independently ran MiXCR on the reads; one entry per CDR3 protein. The table lists about 570,000 distinct CDR3 sequences, over 35% of them singletons, with about 48% in the top ten. Here the sequenced sample was cultured PBMCs, taken from culture after CMV antigen stimulation. The source is a human donor in good health (CMV status not recorded). Some clones in this sample may be carry-over from other donors' samples. The V and J genes are TRBV7-8 and TRBJ1-5; D call uncertain. Here the CDR3 reads CASSPGWPFSNQPQHF. The CDR3, as DNA: TGTGCCAGCAGCCCCGGATGGCCCTTCAGCAATCAGCCCCAGCATTTT.